The rows below give T cell receptor beta chains drawn from one sample of a study of identical twins. TCRdb reanalysed the 5' RACE reads using MiXCR and keeps one entry per CDR3 protein. The table has 500,000 to 700,000 distinct CDR3 sequences, 7.1% seen once. These data were also reused for a study on yellow fever vaccine responses in identical twins.

Sequenced input: PBMCs. The receptor set was obtained from a woman aged 18-30 years in good health. CDR3s include the opening cysteine and the closing phenylalanine or tryptophan. Fields, in order: J gene, clone size, D gene, V gene, CDR3 protein, CDR3 DNA. D genes are given only for firm matches. Where a row states a size, it is once, few, many or the class of an expanded clone; other rows omit it.

TRBJ1-5 | few | - | TRBV4-1 | CASSQAWSGNQPQHF | TGCGCCAGCAGCCAAGCGTGGAGCGGCAATCAGCCCCAGCATTTT
TRBJ2-1 | many | - | TRBV11-2 | CASSPSGKGGIEDNEQFF | TGTGCCAGCAGCCCCAGCGGGAAAGGGGGCATTGAGGACAATGAGCAGTTCTTC
TRBJ2-1 | few | - | TRBV29-1 | CSVGVFNEQFF | TGCAGCGTTGGGGTTTTCAATGAGCAGTTCTTC
TRBJ1-6 | many | TRBD1 | TRBV15 | CATSEPGQGSDSPLHF | TGTGCCACCAGCGAACCGGGACAGGGTAGTGATTCACCCCTCCACTTT
TRBJ1-1 | many | - | TRBV12-3/TRBV12-4 | CASREQGPNTEAFF | TGTGCCAGCAGAGAACAGGGTCCGAACACTGAAGCTTTCTTT
TRBJ2-5 | few | TRBD1 | TRBV5-1 | CASSPTDRGETQYF | TGCGCCAGCAGCCCAACGGACAGGGGTGAGACCCAGTACTTC
TRBJ2-5 | few | - | TRBV3-1 | CASSQPLTRRGETQYF | TGTGCCAGCAGCCAACCGTTGACTAGGCGCGGAGAGACCCAGTACTTC
TRBJ1-6 | - | - | TRBV27 | CASSLSSRGENLNSPLHF | TGTGCCAGCAGTTTATCGTCCCGGGGGGAAAACTTAAATTCACCCCTCCACTTT
TRBJ2-3 | - | - | TRBV2 | CASRLGLETDTQYF | TGTGCCAGCAGACTGGGACTCGAGACGGATACGCAGTATTTT
TRBJ2-6 | few | - | TRBV24-1 | CATSDLPTSTGANVLTF | TGTGCCACCAGTGATTTGCCCACATCTACTGGGGCCAACGTCCTGACTTTC
TRBJ2-1 | many | TRBD2 | TRBV29-1 | CSVEDLAGGPENEQFF | TGCAGCGTTGAAGACCTAGCGGGAGGGCCGGAGAATGAGCAGTTCTTC
TRBJ2-1 | - | - | TRBV4-1 | CASSQESPEISYNEQFF | TGCGCCAGCAGCCAAGAATCCCCAGAGATATCCTACAATGAGCAGTTCTTC
TRBJ2-7 | - | TRBD2 | TRBV12-3/TRBV12-4 | CASSLGASGGYEQYF | TGTGCCAGCAGTTTAGGGGCTAGCGGTGGCTACGAGCAGTACTTC
TRBJ2-7 | - | - | TRBV7-8 | CASSLRDGNYEQYF | TGTGCCAGCAGCTTACGGGACGGTAACTACGAGCAGTACTTC
TRBJ2-3 | - | - | TRBV20-1 | CSAPTPHDTQYF | TGCAGTGCTCCCACCCCCCACGATACGCAGTATTTT